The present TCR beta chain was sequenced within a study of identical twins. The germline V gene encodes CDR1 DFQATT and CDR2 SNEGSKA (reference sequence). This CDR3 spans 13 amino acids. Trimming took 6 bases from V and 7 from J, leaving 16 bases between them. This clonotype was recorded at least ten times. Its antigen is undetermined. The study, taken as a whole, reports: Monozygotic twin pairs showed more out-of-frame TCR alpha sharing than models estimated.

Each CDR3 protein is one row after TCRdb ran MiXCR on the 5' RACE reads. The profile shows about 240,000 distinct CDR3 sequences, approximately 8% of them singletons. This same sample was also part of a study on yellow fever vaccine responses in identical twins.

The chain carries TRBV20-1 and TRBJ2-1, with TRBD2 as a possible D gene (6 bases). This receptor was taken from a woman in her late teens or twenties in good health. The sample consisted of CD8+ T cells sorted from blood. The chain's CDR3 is CSALMGGTNEQFF. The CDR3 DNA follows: TGCAGTGCCCTCATGGGGGGTACAAATGAGCAGTTCTTC.